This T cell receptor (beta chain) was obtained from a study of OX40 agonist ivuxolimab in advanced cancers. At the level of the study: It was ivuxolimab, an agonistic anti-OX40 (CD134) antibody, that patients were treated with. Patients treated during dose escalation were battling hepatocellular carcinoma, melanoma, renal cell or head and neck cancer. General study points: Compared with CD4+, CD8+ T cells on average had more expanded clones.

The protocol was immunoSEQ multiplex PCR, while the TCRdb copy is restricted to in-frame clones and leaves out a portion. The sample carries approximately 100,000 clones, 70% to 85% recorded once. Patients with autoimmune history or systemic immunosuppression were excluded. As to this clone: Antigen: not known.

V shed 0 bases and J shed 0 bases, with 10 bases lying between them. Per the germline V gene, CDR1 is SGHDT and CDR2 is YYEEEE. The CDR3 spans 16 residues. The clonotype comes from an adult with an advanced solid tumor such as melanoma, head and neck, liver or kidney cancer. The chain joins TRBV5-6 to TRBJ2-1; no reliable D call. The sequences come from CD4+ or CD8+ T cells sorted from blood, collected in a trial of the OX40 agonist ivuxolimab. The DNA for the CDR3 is TGTGCCAGCAGCTTGGTCGTGGCGATCTCCTACAATGAGCAGTTCTTC. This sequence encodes CASSLVVAISYNEQFF. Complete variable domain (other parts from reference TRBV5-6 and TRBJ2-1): DAGVTQSPTHLIKTRGQQVTLRCSPKSGHDTVSWYQQALGQGPQFIFQYYEEEERQRGNFPDRFSGHQFPNYSSELNVNALLLGDSALYLCASSLVVAISYNEQFFGPGTRLTVL.